Each of the 22 T cell receptor beta chains below was sequenced from the same sample in a study of blood T cell repertoires in COVID-19. Using immunoSEQ multiplex PCR, the repertoire was profiled, and TCRdb retains in-frame clones only, with some absent. This table has about 78,000 clones, roughly 86% appearing once. The sequenced sample consisted of peripheral blood. Source of these receptors: a woman aged 55-70 years with acute or convalescent COVID-19.

CDR3 DNA sequence: TGTGCCAGCAGCTTAGAACTCAGGGGACATGGCTACACCTTC. Residues: CASSLELRGHGYTF. The chain carries TRBV7-2 and TRBJ1-2, with D maybe TRBD1 (6 bases). The CDR3 contains 14 residues. Trimming took 1 base from V and 6 from J, leaving 12 bases between them. Germline V gene data show CDR1 as SGHTA and CDR2 as FQGNSA.

This sequence joins TRBV7-2 and TRBJ2-4; D ambiguous. The CDR3 totals 14 residues. Looked up from germline, CDR1 is SGHTA and CDR2 is FQGNSA. V was pared by 7 bases and J by 6 bases, with 16 bases between. The CDR3 coding sequence is TGTGCCAGCAATCCCCTAGGTGTTGGAAACATTCAGTACTTC. Protein: CASNPLGVGNIQYF.

J is TRBJ2-5 and V is TRBV7-6, with TRBD2 matching 9 bases. The CDR3 is 15 residues long. CDR1 is SGHVS and CDR2 is FNYEAQ in the germline V gene. Trimming removed 1 base from V and 5 bases from J; junction bases left unmatched: 5. The CDR3 sequence is CASSLGAGGWETQYF. The CDR3 DNA is TGTGCCAGCAGCTTAGGAGCGGGGGGCTGGGAGACCCAGTACTTC.

The chain carries TRBV2 and TRBJ2-7; 9 bases align to TRBD1. The CDR3 spans 18 residues. V gave up 4 bases and J gave up 0 bases; unmatched junction bases: 13. Germline-derived CDR1 and CDR2 are SNHLY and FYNNEI. The CDR3 sequence is CASSADRGNGFYSYEQYF. The CDR3 nucleotides are TGTGCCAGCAGTGCCGACAGGGGGAATGGGTTTTACTCCTACGAGCAGTACTTC.

The V call is TRBV9, the J call TRBJ2-7; maybe TRBD2 (6 bases). This CDR3 spans 14 amino acids. Trimming shortened V by 4 bases and J by 1 base, and 12 bases separated the two germline ends. Germline assignment: CDR1 SGDLS and CDR2 YYNGEE. The CDR3 region has the DNA TGTGCCAGCAGCCCATCGGGACTTTCCTACGAGCAGTACTTC. It translates to CASSPSGLSYEQYF.

V gene TRBV7-3 combines with J gene TRBJ2-1; 12 nucleotides match TRBD2. Germline CDR1 and CDR2: SGHTA and FQGTGA. The CDR3 loop spans 16 amino acids. Unmatched junction bases numbered 6, after V lost 5 bases and J lost 4 bases. The CDR3 DNA is TGTGCCAGCAGCCGGACCGGACTAGCGGGATACAATGAGCAGTTCTTC. Amino acids: CASSRTGLAGYNEQFF.

V and J are TRBV6-5 and TRBJ2-3; 9 bases are shared with TRBD2. Germline CDR1 is MNHEY and CDR2 is SVGAGI. This CDR3 contains 16 residues. V was clipped by 0 bases and J by 4 bases; unmatched bases: 5. In nucleotides, the CDR3 is TGTGCCAGCAGTTACTCGTGGCGGGGGGGCCCAGATACGCAGTATTTT. It translates to CASSYSWRGGPDTQYF.

This rearrangement joins TRBV27 to TRBJ2-7, with 8 bases that match TRBD2. Unmatched junction bases numbered 7, after V lost 6 bases and J lost 0 bases. The V gene's germline CDR1 is MNHEY and CDR2 SMNVEV (reference sequence). This CDR3 comprises 15 residues. The DNA of the CDR3 is TGTGCCAGCAGAGCCGCCGGGACTAGCTCCTACGAGCAGTACTTC. As protein: CASRAAGTSSYEQYF.

V is TRBV7-9 and J is TRBJ2-2, with unresolved D. CDR1 SEHNR and CDR2 FQNEAQ come from the germline V gene (reference sequence). The CDR3 contains 11 residues. Trimming pared 3 bases from V and 7 bases from J, leaving 3 bases between. CDR3 nucleotides: TGTGCCAGCAGCTTCAACGGGGAGCTGTTTTTT. Amino acids: CASSFNGELFF. The full variable domain, completed using reference TRBV7-9 and TRBJ2-2, is DTGVSQNPRHKITKRGQNVTFRCDPISEHNRLYWYRQTLGQGPEFLTYFQNEAQLEKSRLLSDRFSAERPKGSFSTLEIQRTEQGDSAMYLCASSFNGELFFGEGSRLTVL.

CDR3 in DNA: TGTGCCAGCTCACCTAAGACAGGGGAGTCACCCCTCCACTTT. This codes for CASSPKTGESPLHF. The chain joins TRBV18 to TRBJ1-6; 8 bases are shared with TRBD1. This CDR3 spans 14 amino acids. Germline V gives CDR1 KGHSH, CDR2 LQKENI. Trimming removed 3 bases from V and 10 bases from J; junction bases left unmatched: 5. Using reference TRBV18 and TRBJ1-6 for the parts outside the CDR3, the full variable domain is NAGVMQNPRHLVRRRGQEARLRCSPMKGHSHVYWYRQLPEEGLKFMVYLQKENIIDESGMPKERFSAEFPKEGPSILRIQQVVRGDSAAYFCASSPKTGESPLHFGNGTRLTVT.

The V call is TRBV3-1 (or the pseudogene TRBV3-2), the J call TRBJ1-1; 8 bases match TRBD1. J was trimmed by 7 bases and V by 6 bases; bases with no gene match: 4. The CDR3 contains 12 residues. Germline CDR1 reads LGHDT; CDR2 reads YNNKEL (reference sequence). The CDR3 DNA reads as TGTGCCAGCAGGTTACAGGGGGGTGAAGCTTTCTTT. Its protein is CASRLQGGEAFF.

This chain joins TRBV7-2 and TRBJ2-5, with D perhaps TRBD2 (6 bases). The germline gives CDR1 SGHTA, CDR2 FQGNSA. The V end was cut by 5 bases, the J end by 0 bases, with 7 bases between. CDR3 size: 13 residues. The CDR3 nucleotides are TGTGCCAGCAGCCGGGGGAACCAAGAGACCCAGTACTTC. Its protein product is CASSRGNQETQYF. Filled out from reference TRBV7-2 and TRBJ2-5, the complete variable domain reads GAGVSQSPSNKVTEKGKDVELRCDPISGHTALYWYRQSLGQGLEFLIYFQGNSAPDKSGLPSDRFSAERTGGSVSTLTIQRTQQEDSAVYLCASSRGNQETQYFGPGTRLLVL.

The chain recombines TRBV14 with TRBJ2-7; maybe TRBD2 (5 bases). The germline V gene encodes CDR1 SGHDN and CDR2 FVKESK. The CDR3 spans 13 residues. Trimming removed 2 bases at V and 6 bases at J, with 11 bases between. This CDR3 reads CASSQLAGFEQYF. CDR3 bases: TGTGCCAGCAGCCAACTAGCTGGATTCGAGCAGTACTTC.

This chain uses TRBV10-3 with TRBJ2-7; 7 bases align to TRBD2. This CDR3 region has 15 residues. V shed 3 bases and J 3 bases; nucleotides not matched to a gene: 8. In germline, CDR1 is ENHRY, CDR2 SYGVKD. CDR3 amino acids: CAISDGEGMGYEQYF. The CDR3 nucleotides are TGTGCCATCAGTGACGGGGAGGGTATGGGCTACGAGCAGTACTTC.

The chain uses TRBV28 and TRBJ2-2, with unresolved D. The V gene's germline CDR1 is MDHEN and CDR2 SYDVKM. This CDR3 comprises 13 residues. V was cut by 3 bases and J by 1 base, with 3 bases left in between. This chain's CDR3 is CASSFVNTGELFF. CDR3 nucleotide sequence: TGTGCCAGCAGTTTCGTGAACACCGGGGAGCTGTTTTTT. The variable domain in full, completed from reference TRBV28 and TRBJ2-2, reads DVKVTQSSRYLVKRTGEKVFLECVQDMDHENMFWYRQDPGLGLRLIYFSYDVKMKEKGDIPEGYSVSREKKERFSLILESASTNQTSMYLCASSFVNTGELFFGEGSRLTVL.

The chain carries TRBV30 and TRBJ2-7, with 7 bases fitting TRBD1. Germline V gene sequence: CDR1 GTSNPN, CDR2 SVGIG (reference sequence). Trimming removed 5 bases from V and 5 bases from J; junction bases left unmatched: 6. CDR3 length equals 12 residues. Written as DNA, the CDR3 is TGTGCCTGGGGACAGGTTCTGGACGAGCAGTACTTC. This translates into CAWGQVLDEQYF.

This sequence joins TRBV10-3 and TRBJ2-1; D unresolved. The V gene's germline CDR1 is ENHRY and CDR2 SYGVKD. V lost 0 bases to trimming and J lost 3 bases, with 18 bases between them. The CDR3 length is 18 residues. The CDR3 region has the DNA TGTGCCATCAGTGAGTCGGAATTAGCATCAGAAGACTACAATGAGCAGTTCTTC. Translated: CAISESELASEDYNEQFF.

The chain is built from TRBV6-1 and TRBJ2-1; 10 bases fit TRBD2. The V gene's germline CDR1 is MNHNS and CDR2 SASEGT. J was trimmed by 10 bases and V by 3 bases; bases with no gene match: 9. The length of the CDR3 is 15 residues. The CDR3 here is CASSDPPAGGGEQFF. The CDR3 DNA is TGTGCCAGCAGTGACCCCCCAGCGGGAGGGGGGGAGCAGTTCTTC.

This chain connects TRBV7-8 to TRBJ2-7, with TRBD1 matching 10 bases. CDR3 length: 15 residues. The germline V gene encodes CDR1 SGHVS and CDR2 FQNEAQ. The trim removed 5 bases at V and 6 bases at J, leaving 10 bases unmatched. CDR3 loop: CASSARTGGGSEQYF. The CDR3 coding sequence is TGTGCCAGCAGCGCTAGGACAGGGGGTGGATCCGAGCAGTACTTC.

The chain recombines TRBV12-3 or TRBV12-4 with TRBJ2-7; TRBD1 matches 11 bases. The CDR3 loop spans 13 amino acids. J lost 3 bases, V lost 7 bases, and 2 bases had no gene match. DNA for the CDR3: TGTGCCAGCAAAGGGACAGGGGGCTACGAGCAGTACTTC. Its translation is CASKGTGGYEQYF.

This sequence joins TRBV2 and TRBJ2-7; tentatively, D is TRBD2 (5 bases). Germline CDR1 and CDR2: SNHLY and FYNNEI. V lost 7 bases, J lost 3 bases, and 13 bases lay in between. CDR3 length: 13 amino acids. The CDR3 DNA reads as TGTGCCAGCACGGGATACCCCAGCTACGAGCAGTACTTC. Encoded protein: CASTGYPSYEQYF.

The gene calls are TRBV4-2 and TRBJ1-4; 7 bases agree with TRBD1. The CDR3 length is 15 residues. The germline CDR1 and CDR2 sequences are LGHNA and YNFKEQ. V dropped 1 base and J dropped 1; count of bases not matched to a gene: 0. In DNA, the CDR3 is TGTGCCAGCAGCCAAGGGGACAGAACTAATGAAAAACTGTTTTTT. This gives the protein CASSQGDRTNEKLFF.